This TCR beta chain originates from a study of cytomegalovirus exposure and HLA in healthy donors. Use of 60 Vbeta and 13 Jbeta primers characterized the PCR. The table came from immunoSEQ multiplex PCR; TCRdb's copy has only in-frame clones and leaves some out. Of over 60,000 clones in the sample, roughly 82% were seen once. The V gene's germline CDR1 is MNHNS and CDR2 SASEGT. The ends lost 6 bases at V and 5 bases at J; junction bases unmatched: 3. This CDR3 comprises 12 residues. Those who donated were healthy bone marrow donors. V usage is TRBV6-1 and J usage is TRBJ2-5; 7 bases are shared with TRBD2. This clonotype was sampled from a man in his 70s in good health and CMV-seronegative. Sequences were obtained from PBMCs. Here the CDR3 DNA reads TGTGCCAGCAGGTCGGGGGGTGAGACCCAGTACTTC. This codes for CASRSGGETQYF.